A single sample gave rise to the 9 T cell receptor beta chains below, sequenced in a study of shared clonotypes between healthy human individuals. This table comes from immunoSEQ multiplex PCR, and its TCRdb copy is limited to in-frame clones, with some not included. The repertoire holds about 600,000 clones, with less than 97% as singletons. Naive CD8 isolation took CD45RO-negative cells positively selected for CCR7 and excluded terminally differentiated effector memory CD45RA+ cells. The source material was naive CD8+ T cells sorted from blood. The source is a woman in her 30s in good health.

J is TRBJ1-6 and V is TRBV16, with D perhaps matching TRBD1 (6 bases). Germline assignment: CDR1 KGHSY and CDR2 FQNENV. The ends were cut back, 5 bases at V and 8 bases at J, with 13 bases in the middle. CDR3 size: 14 residues. This CDR3 reads CASSYGGADSPLHF. The CDR3 DNA is TGTGCCAGCAGCTACGGGGGGGCCGATTCACCCCTCCACTTT.

V and J are TRBV2 and TRBJ2-7; no clear D. The CDR3 is 15 amino acids. Germline V lookup: CDR1 SNHLY, CDR2 FYNNEI. Deletions cut 6 bases from V and 3 bases from J, with 18 bases between. The CDR3 reads CASRRSSDRIYEQYF. For the CDR3, the DNA is TGTGCCAGCAGGAGGAGTTCCGATCGTATCTACGAGCAGTACTTC.

The chain employs TRBV11-2 and TRBJ2-7, with TRBD1 identical over 11 bases. Unmatched junction bases numbered 7, after V lost 6 bases and J lost 3 bases. Per germline, CDR1 SGHAT and CDR2 FQNNGV. The CDR3 spans 15 residues. The CDR3 region has the DNA TGTGCCAGCAGTTTCGGGACAGGGGGATTCTACGAGCAGTACTTC. Protein: CASSFGTGGFYEQYF.

The V gene is TRBV13, the J gene TRBJ2-5; 8 nucleotides align to TRBD1. The last part of the DNA fits TRBJ2-7 better; the J call may be wrong. Germline lookup yields CDR1 PRHDT and CDR2 FYEKMQ (reference sequence). The CDR3 runs to 15 residues. The chain's CDR3 is CASSPNPGQVHEQYF. The CDR3 DNA reads as TGTGCCAGCAGCCCAAACCCGGGACAGGTGCACGAGCAGTACTTC.

The chain joins TRBV27 to TRBJ2-3, with D possibly matching TRBD2 (5 bases). Trimming removed 6 bases at V and 2 bases at J, with 9 bases between. This CDR3 has 13 amino acids. Germline V gene data show CDR1 as MNHEY and CDR2 as SMNVEV (reference sequence). The CDR3 DNA reads TGTGCCAGCAGCGGGATTATCACAGATACGCAGTATTTT. Residues: CASSGIITDTQYF.

The chain has TRBV6-5 and TRBJ2-1; 7 nucleotides agree with TRBD1. Germline V gene lookup returns CDR1 MNHEY and CDR2 SVGAGI. Losses at the gene ends were 5 bases for V and 0 bases for J; bases not matched to a gene: 4. The CDR3 has 15 amino acids. The CDR3 protein is CASSLDRTSYNEQFF. The CDR3 region has the DNA TGTGCCAGCAGTCTGGACAGGACCTCCTACAATGAGCAGTTCTTC.

Comments on this clone: In the same sample, other DNA sequences code for this CDR3. V is TRBV11-2 and J is TRBJ2-7, with a tentative D call TRBD1 (6 bases). The CDR3 runs 13 residues. V was shortened by 3 bases and J by 3 bases, with 9 bases between the two germline ends. CDR1 is SGHAT and CDR2 is FQNNGV in the germline V gene. CDR3 sequence (DNA): TGTGCCAGCAGCTTGGGGACATACTACGAGCAGTACTTC. Protein sequence: CASSLGTYYEQYF.

The V gene is TRBV27, the J gene TRBJ1-4, with D unresolved. V was shortened by 4 bases and J by 0 bases, with 9 bases between the two germline ends. CDR1 and CDR2 from the germline V gene are MNHEY and SMNVEV (reference sequence). The length of the CDR3 is 15 residues. The CDR3 spells CASSSLETTNEKLFF. The CDR3 region has the DNA TGTGCCAGCAGTTCCCTGGAAACAACTAATGAAAAACTGTTTTTT. Supplemented by reference TRBV27 and TRBJ1-4, the full variable domain reads EAQVTQNPRYLITVTGKKLTVTCSQNMNHEYMSWYRQDPGLGLRQIYYSMNVEVTDKGDVPEGYKVSRKEKRNFPLILESPSPNQTSLYFCASSSLETTNEKLFFGSGTQLSVL.

The chain uses TRBV7-9 and TRBJ2-7, with D tentatively TRBD1 (6 bases). Deletions cut 5 bases from V and 3 bases from J, with 17 bases between. Germline CDR1 reads SEHNR; CDR2 reads FQNEAQ (reference sequence). CDR3 length equals 15 residues. CDR3 nucleotide sequence: TGTGCCAGCAGCGCCCTCGGGACAAAAGTCTACGAGCAGTACTTC. Protein: CASSALGTKVYEQYF.